The 2 T cell receptor beta chains in this list originate from one sample, sequenced in a study of T cell repertoires in urothelial bladder cancer. TCRdb's copy holds only in-frame clones and misses some; the assay was immunoSEQ multiplex PCR. The profile shows over 10,000 clones, less than 75% of them singletons. The sequenced sample was tumor-infiltrating cells from bladder cancer. These receptors came from a human donor with urothelial carcinoma.

The chain has TRBV11-2 and TRBJ2-3; D perhaps matches TRBD1 (6 bases). The germline gives CDR1 SGHAT, CDR2 FQNNGV. The CDR3 is 17 amino acids. The CDR3 DNA reads TGTGCAACTCAGCAGCTTAGTGGGACACTTAGCACAGATACGCAGTATTTT. As protein: CATQQLSGTLSTDTQYF.

This sequence joins TRBV6-6 and TRBJ1-2; D ambiguous. Trimming took 5 bases from V and 8 from J, leaving 6 bases between them. The CDR3 runs to 10 residues. CDR1 is MNHNY and CDR2 is SVGAGI in the germline V gene (reference sequence). The CDR3 DNA is TGTGCCAGCAGTGAGTGGGGCTACACCTTC. This encodes CASSEWGYTF.